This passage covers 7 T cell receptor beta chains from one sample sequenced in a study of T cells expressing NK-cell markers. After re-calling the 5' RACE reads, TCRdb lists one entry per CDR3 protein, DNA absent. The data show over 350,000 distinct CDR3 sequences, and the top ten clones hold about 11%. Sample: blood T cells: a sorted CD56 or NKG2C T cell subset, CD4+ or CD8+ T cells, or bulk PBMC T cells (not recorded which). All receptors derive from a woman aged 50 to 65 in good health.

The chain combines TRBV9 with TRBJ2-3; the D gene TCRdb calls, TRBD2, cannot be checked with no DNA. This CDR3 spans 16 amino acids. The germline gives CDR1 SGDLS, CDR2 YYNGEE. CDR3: CASSVTLAGGTDTQYF.

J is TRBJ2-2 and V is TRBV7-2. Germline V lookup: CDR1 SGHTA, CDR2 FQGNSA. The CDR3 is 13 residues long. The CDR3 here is CASSLPGAVELFF.

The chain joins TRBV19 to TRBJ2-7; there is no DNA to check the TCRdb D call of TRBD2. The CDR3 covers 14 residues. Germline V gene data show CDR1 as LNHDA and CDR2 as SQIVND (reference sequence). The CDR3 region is CASSLGEGSYEQYF.

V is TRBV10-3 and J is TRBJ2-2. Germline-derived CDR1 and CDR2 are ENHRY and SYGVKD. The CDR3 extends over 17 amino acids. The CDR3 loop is CAISEGVISKNTGELFF.

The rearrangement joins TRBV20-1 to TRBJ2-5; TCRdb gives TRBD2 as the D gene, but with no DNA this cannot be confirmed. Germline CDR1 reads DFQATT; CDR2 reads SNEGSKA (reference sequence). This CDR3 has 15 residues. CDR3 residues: CSAETSGAIQETQYF.

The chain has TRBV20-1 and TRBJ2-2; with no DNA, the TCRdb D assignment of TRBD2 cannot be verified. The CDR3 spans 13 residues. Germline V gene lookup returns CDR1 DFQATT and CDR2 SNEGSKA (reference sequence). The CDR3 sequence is CSALAENTGELFF.

CDR3 sequence reads: CASSQEPDTNYYGYTF. The chain employs TRBV3-1 and TRBJ1-2; as DNA is missing, the TRBD1 call by TCRdb cannot be tested. Germline V gene sequence: CDR1 LGHDT, CDR2 YNNKEL (reference sequence). This CDR3 region has 16 residues.